The rows below give T cell receptor beta chains drawn from one sample of a study of OX40 agonist ivuxolimab in advanced cancers. Sequencing was performed with immunoSEQ multiplex PCR; in TCRdb, only in-frame clones are kept and a portion is missing. Here the sample spans tens of thousands of clones, 94% being singletons. The sample in question was CD4+ or CD8+ T cells sorted from blood, obtained in a trial of the OX40 agonist ivuxolimab. The origin of the receptors is an adult with an advanced solid tumor such as melanoma, head and neck, liver or kidney cancer. Each CDR3 is given with its conserved first and last residue. The D gene is left open where the match is weak. Clone sizes are given selectively: once, few, many, or a class where the clone is expanded.

>NA|TRBD1|TRBJ2-3|TRBV4-1
TGCGCCAGCAGCCAGGCACGGGACAGGCTCCCAGATACGCAGTATTTT
CASSQARDRLPDTQYF
>few|NA|TRBJ1-1|TRBV19
TGTGCCAGTACCGTATCAGGTGTGACTGAAGCTTTCTTT
CASTVSGVTEAFF
>NA|TRBD1|TRBJ2-1|TRBV27
TGTGCCAGCAGCACCGGGACAGGCTACAATGAGCAGTTCTTC
CASSTGTGYNEQFF
>NA|TRBD1|TRBJ2-5|TRBV4-1
TGCGCCAGCAGCCTTCCCGGGACAGGGGAGACCCAGTACTTC
CASSLPGTGETQYF
>NA|NA|TRBJ1-3|TRBV7-9
TGTGCCAGCAGCGAATCAGGGTCTGGAAACACCATATATTTT
CASSESGSGNTIYF
>once|NA|TRBJ1-1|TRBV21-1
TGTGCCAGCAGCGAGACTCGTCGAGGGACTGAAGCTTTCTTT
CASSETRRGTEAFF
>once|TRBD1|TRBJ1-2|TRBV28
TGTGCCAGCAGCCTAATCAGGACAGGGGAACTCTTGAACTATGGCTACACCTTC
CASSLIRTGELLNYGYTF
>NA|TRBD1|TRBJ2-7|TRBV5-6
TGTGCCAGCAGCTACGGGACAGGACACTACGAGCAGTACTTC
CASSYGTGHYEQYF
>NA|TRBD2|TRBJ2-7|TRBV7-7
TGTGCCAGCAGCTCCGGAGCGGGGGGTTCCTACGAGCAGTACTTC
CASSSGAGGSYEQYF
>NA|NA|TRBJ2-1|TRBV5-1
TGCGCCAGCAGCTTGGCAGGGCGCTCCTACAATGAGCAGTTCTTC
CASSLAGRSYNEQFF
>NA|NA|TRBJ1-1|TRBV7-9
TGTGCCAGCAGCCTGGGTGGAGGAGTAACTGAAGCTTTCTTT
CASSLGGGVTEAFF
>few|NA|TRBJ1-5|TRBV27
TGTGCCAGCAGTTTACACAGTAGCAATCAGCCCCAGCATTTT
CASSLHSSNQPQHF
>NA|TRBD2|TRBJ2-3|TRBV9
TGTGCCAGCAGTTCCGCTAGCGGGAGGGCCCTCGGGGCAGATACGCAGTATTTT
CASSSASGRALGADTQYF
>NA|NA|TRBJ2-3|TRBV7-6
TGTGCCAGCAGCGCCCGGAGCACAGATACGCAGTATTTT
CASSARSTDTQYF
>NA|TRBD2|TRBJ2-7|TRBV7-9
TGTGCCAGCAGCCCCACTAGCGGGGGGACCTCCTACGAGCAGTACTTC
CASSPTSGGTSYEQYF
>NA|NA|TRBJ2-5|TRBV6-5
TGTGCCGTCCGGGCCGCGGGCGTCCAAGAGACCCAGTACTTC
CAVRAAGVQETQYF
>NA|NA|TRBJ2-7|TRBV4-1
TGCGCCAGCAGCCCATCCCCTTTGGGCTCCTACGAGCAGTACTTC
CASSPSPLGSYEQYF
>NA|NA|TRBJ1-3|TRBV7-3
TGTGCCAGCGCCCCAGGGAACACCATATATTTT
CASAPGNTIYF
>NA|NA|TRBJ1-2|TRBV7-9
TGTGCCAGCAGTTCCATACAAAACTATGGCTACACCTTC
CASSSIQNYGYTF
>NA|NA|TRBJ2-1|TRBV19
TGTGCCAGTAGTCTACCAGCCGGGAATGAGCAGTTCTTC
CASSLPAGNEQFF
>NA|NA|TRBJ2-7|TRBV25-1
TGTGCCAGCAGTGGCGGTCTTCAATTCTACGAGCAGTACTTC
CASSGGLQFYEQYF
>NA|NA|TRBJ2-7|TRBV7-9
TGTGCCAGCAGCTGGGACAGCGGGATGATCGAGTACTTC
CASSWDSGMIEYF
>NA|NA|TRBJ2-1|TRBV16
TGTGCCAGCAGCCAGTTAGAGACTACGCACAATGAGCAGTTCTTC
CASSQLETTHNEQFF
>NA|TRBD2|TRBJ2-3|TRBV5-4
TGTGCCAGCAGCTTAGGGACTAGCCCCAATACGCAGTATTTT
CASSLGTSPNTQYF
>NA|TRBD1|TRBJ1-5|TRBV29-1
TGCAGCGTTGAAAATCGGACAGGGGGCAATCAGCCCCAGCATTTT
CSVENRTGGNQPQHF
>NA|NA|TRBJ2-5|TRBV4-1
TGCGCCAGCAGCCAAGACCCAGCGGAAGAGACCCAGTACTTC
CASSQDPAEETQYF
>NA|NA|TRBJ2-2|TRBV11-3
TGTGCCAGCAGCTTAGCCATTGGGACCGGGGAGCTGTTTTTT
CASSLAIGTGELFF
>NA|TRBD1|TRBJ1-3|TRBV28
TGTGCCAGCAGTGTCGACAGGGGAGTTGGAAACACCATATATTTT
CASSVDRGVGNTIYF
>once|NA|TRBJ1-4|TRBV4-2
TGTGCCAGCAGCCAAGATCATGAGCGGGGAACTAATGAAAAACTGTTTTTT
CASSQDHERGTNEKLFF
>NA|NA|TRBJ1-1|TRBV5-8
TGTGCCAGCAGCGAGGGGATTATTTCTTACGGGAACACTGAAGCTTTCTTT
CASSEGIISYGNTEAFF
>NA|TRBD1|TRBJ1-2|TRBV28
TGTGCCAGCAGTCCCCTGACAGGGGACAACCCTTATGGCTACACCTTC
CASSPLTGDNPYGYTF
>NA|NA|TRBJ2-7|TRBV7-9
TGTGCCAGCAGCTCCACCGCCTCCGGGTCCTACGAGCAGTACTTC
CASSSTASGSYEQYF
>NA|TRBD1|TRBJ2-5|TRBV7-9
TGTGCCAGCAGCGCGACAGGGGGCGAGGAGACCCAGTACTTC
CASSATGGEETQYF
>NA|NA|TRBJ2-7|TRBV28
TGTGCCAGCAGTTTCGAGACAGAGACTGCCTACGAGCAGTACTTC
CASSFETETAYEQYF
>NA|TRBD2|TRBJ2-2|TRBV5-1
TGCGCCAGCAGCTCGGGTCTGGGGCTAGCGGGAGACGCCGGGGAGCTGTTTTTT
CASSSGLGLAGDAGELFF
>NA|TRBD2|TRBJ2-1|TRBV7-9
TGTGCCAGCAGCTTAAGGGACTATTCCTACAATGAGCAGTTCTTC
CASSLRDYSYNEQFF
>NA|NA|TRBJ2-1|TRBV5-8
TGTGCCAGCAGCTCCAGGGGTGCCTACAATGAGCAGTTCTTC
CASSSRGAYNEQFF
>NA|NA|TRBJ1-5|TRBV19
TGTGCCAGTAGTATAGACGGAAATCAGCCCCAGCATTTT
CASSIDGNQPQHF
>NA|TRBD1|TRBJ2-5|TRBV28
TGTGCCAGCAGTACAGGGGTAGAGACCCAGTACTTC
CASSTGVETQYF
>NA|NA|TRBJ2-2|TRBV6-6
TGTGCCAGCAGTTACTCCACCGGGGAGCTGTTTTTT
CASSYSTGELFF
>NA|TRBD2|TRBJ2-7|TRBV4-1
TGCGCCAGCAGCCAAGAACCTAGCGGGAGGGTGGAGCAGTACTTC
CASSQEPSGRVEQYF
>NA|NA|TRBJ1-5|TRBV6-1
TGTGCCAGCAGCCCGGACAGCCCATTAAATCAGCCCCAGCATTTT
CASSPDSPLNQPQHF
>NA|NA|TRBJ1-1|TRBV28
TGTGCCAGCATCTTAGGGGGGGCGGACACTGAAGCTTTCTTT
CASILGGADTEAFF
>NA|NA|TRBJ2-1|TRBV28
TGTGCCAGCAGTTCGACTGCCCCCAGGCCAGAAGGCGGACTAACCCCCCAACAAAGTGAGCAGTTCTTC
CASSSTAPRPEGGLTPQQSEQFF
>NA|NA|TRBJ2-7|TRBV27
TGTGCCAGCAGTTTGGCAGCGGACTACGAGCAGTACTTC
CASSLAADYEQYF
>NA|NA|TRBJ2-1|TRBV9
TGTGCCAGCAGCGTCTACTTTGATTACAATGAGCAGTTCTTC
CASSVYFDYNEQFF
>NA|NA|TRBJ1-5|TRBV5-1
TGCGCCAGCAGCTTGTATGAGGTCTACCCCCATCGGCCCCAGCATTTT
CASSLYEVYPHRPQHF
>NA|NA|TRBJ2-7|TRBV11-2
TGTGCCAGCAGCTGGGGACGGTCCTACGAGCAGTACTTC
CASSWGRSYEQYF